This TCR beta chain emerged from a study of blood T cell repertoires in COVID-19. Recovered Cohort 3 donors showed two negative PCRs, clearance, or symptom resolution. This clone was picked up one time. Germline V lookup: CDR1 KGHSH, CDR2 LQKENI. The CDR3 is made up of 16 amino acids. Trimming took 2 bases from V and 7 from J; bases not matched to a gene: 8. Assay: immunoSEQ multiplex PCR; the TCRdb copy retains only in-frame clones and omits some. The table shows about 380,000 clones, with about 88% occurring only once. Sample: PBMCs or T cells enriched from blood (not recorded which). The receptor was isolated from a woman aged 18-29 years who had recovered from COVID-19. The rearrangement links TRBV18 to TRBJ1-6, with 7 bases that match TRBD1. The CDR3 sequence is CASSPGWGQFNSPLHF. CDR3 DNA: TGTGCCAGCTCACCAGGATGGGGACAGTTCAATTCACCCCTCCACTTT. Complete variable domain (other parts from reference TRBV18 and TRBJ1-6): NAGVMQNPRHLVRRRGQEARLRCSPMKGHSHVYWYRQLPEEGLKFMVYLQKENIIDESGMPKERFSAEFPKEGPSILRIQQVVRGDSAAYFCASSPGWGQFNSPLHFGNGTRLTVT.